Below are 9 T cell receptor beta chains sequenced from a single sample in a study of blood T cell repertoires in COVID-19. Data came from immunoSEQ multiplex PCR; TCRdb stores just in-frame clones and leaves some out. Among around 90,000 clones listed, around 92% were seen once. Material: peripheral blood. The receptors were gathered from a woman aged 60-70 years with active COVID-19.

The CDR3 loop reads CASSFPTSGGADTQYF. In nucleotides, the CDR3 is TGTGCCAGCAGTTTCCCCACTAGCGGGGGGGCTGATACGCAGTATTTT. The V and J genes are TRBV6-6 and TRBJ2-3, with TRBD2 matching over 13 bases. V gave up 4 bases and J gave up 6 bases; unmatched junction bases: 7. Germline V gives CDR1 MNHNY, CDR2 SVGAGI (reference sequence). This CDR3 has 16 residues.

The gene calls are TRBV10-3 and TRBJ1-6; unclear D gene. The germline gives CDR1 ENHRY, CDR2 SYGVKD. Trimming stripped 0 bases from V and 13 bases from J, with 16 bases between. This CDR3 is 15 amino acids long. CDR3 sequence: CAISESSGKGFPLHF. The CDR3 bases are TGTGCCATCAGTGAGTCTTCAGGTAAAGGATTTCCCCTCCACTTT.

The rearrangement uses TRBV2 and TRBJ2-1; TRBD1 matches at 9 bases. V lost 4 bases, J lost 4 bases, and 5 bases stayed unmatched. Germline-derived CDR1 and CDR2 are SNHLY and FYNNEI. The CDR3 has 15 residues. The CDR3 DNA reads as TGTGCCAGCAGTGTAACAGGGGGCACTTACAATGAGCAGTTCTTC. Its protein is CASSVTGGTYNEQFF.

In nucleotides, the CDR3 is TGTGCCAGCAGCTTAGATAGTGCGGGAGGGTGGTACGAGCAGTACTTC. Amino acids: CASSLDSAGGWYEQYF. V usage is TRBV11-2 and J usage is TRBJ2-7, with 9 nucleotides matching TRBD2. The CDR3 length is 16 residues. The germline gives CDR1 SGHAT, CDR2 FQNNGV. The V segment lost 0 bases and the J segment 4 bases; nucleotides outside the gene matches: 7.

The J gene is TRBJ1-1, the V gene TRBV5-5, with TRBD1 matching 7 bases. There are 14 residues in the CDR3. The J segment lost 0 bases and the V segment lost 7 bases, leaving 6 bases of the junction unmatched. CDR1 is SGHKS, CDR2 YYEKEE, per germline (reference sequence). CDR3 in DNA: TGTGCCAGCGGAACACAGGGGCTGAACACTGAAGCTTTCTTT. This codes for CASGTQGLNTEAFF.

The V and J genes are TRBV7-2 and TRBJ2-7; 9 bases line up with TRBD1. The germline CDR1 and CDR2 sequences are SGHTA and FQGNSA. CDR3 length: 13 residues. Trimming at V came to 5 bases and at J to 5 bases, leaving 4 bases not matched to a gene. In DNA, the CDR3 is TGTGCCAGCAGCGCCCGGACAGGGGACGAGCAGTACTTC. Translating it yields CASSARTGDEQYF.

This clone has only one observation. The chain is built from TRBV9 and TRBJ2-7; D unresolved. CDR1 is SGDLS, CDR2 YYNGEE, per germline. The CDR3 loop spans 13 amino acids. Trimming removed 0 bases from V and 3 bases from J, with 7 bases in between. DNA of the CDR3: TGTGCCAGCAGCGTAGCGGCAGGCTACGAGCAGTACTTC. Protein: CASSVAAGYEQYF.

The V call is TRBV2, the J call TRBJ2-6, with 9 bases aligning to TRBD1. CDR3 length: 17 residues. Trimming took 11 bases from V and 4 from J; bases not matched to a gene: 15. Germline CDR1 SNHLY, CDR2 FYNNEI. The CDR3 coding sequence is TGTGCCGGAGAGGGGACAGGGTCCCGGGCCGGGGCCAACGTCCTGACTTTC. This translates into CAGEGTGSRAGANVLTF.

The J gene is TRBJ1-2, the V gene TRBV7-9, with TRBD1 matching over 8 bases. The CDR3 runs to 15 residues. Germline-derived CDR1 and CDR2 are SEHNR and FQNEAQ (reference sequence). V lost 1 base to trimming and J lost 5 bases; unmatched junction nucleotides: 6. CDR3 DNA: TGTGCCAGCAGCTTAGGACAGGGGAATAATTATGGCTACACCTTC. Its protein is CASSLGQGNNYGYTF.